The entry below gives a single T cell receptor (beta chain) sequence along with its context. What it binds is unknown. The study enrolled healthy HIV-negative adults without recent acute infections or vaccinations as donors. From CD4+ cells came CD45RA+ naive and CD45RA-negative memory subsets. Profiled with immunoSEQ multiplex PCR; TCRdb holds only in-frame clones, not every one. This table has over a million clones, about 77% appearing once. This record comes from a study of shared clonotypes between healthy human individuals. Study-level findings and limits: Naive subsets typically showed greater estimated richness than memory subsets.

Losses at the gene ends were 1 base for V and 4 bases for J; bases not matched to a gene: 7. CDR1 is SGHNT and CDR2 is YYREEE in the germline V gene (reference sequence). CDR3 length equals 15 residues. The J gene is TRBJ1-1, the V gene TRBV5-4; 7 bases agree with TRBD1. Sequenced input: memory CD4+ T cells sorted from blood. Subset: CD45RA-negative fraction. The source is a man aged 18 to 35 in good health. DNA for the CDR3: TGTGCCAGCAGCTTGCCGGCAGGGGGATCCACTGAAGCTTTCTTT. Translating it yields CASSLPAGGSTEAFF.